These 10 T cell receptor beta chains were all obtained from the same sample, sequenced in a study of long-term antiretroviral therapy in people with HIV. Assay version v3.0 of immunoSEQ was used, and it was run at survey level. Method: immunoSEQ multiplex PCR; TCRdb's copy keeps in-frame clones and lacks some. Of around 15,000 clones in the sample, roughly 81% were seen once. The starting material was unsorted PBMCs, obtained 0.5 years after starting antiretroviral therapy. All receptors come from a woman in her 40s with HIV.

This rearrangement joins TRBV11-2 to TRBJ2-5, with 15 bases aligning to TRBD2. V trimming: 4 bases; J trimming: 5 bases; junction bases outside the gene matches: 8. CDR3 length equals 17 residues. CDR1 is SGHAT, CDR2 FQNNGV, per germline. CDR3 sequence reads: CASSSRTSGRAIETQYF. The DNA of the CDR3 is TGTGCCAGCAGCTCCCGGACTAGCGGGAGGGCGATTGAGACCCAGTACTTC.

For the CDR3, the DNA is TGTGCCAGCAGCTTAGCCCTGGGGAAGGGTCAGCCCCAGCATTTT. This sequence encodes CASSLALGKGQPQHF. V is TRBV7-8 and J is TRBJ1-5; no clear D. Between the trimmed V and J ends, which lost 0 bases and 6 bases, there was a span of 12 bases. Germline lookup yields CDR1 SGHVS and CDR2 FQNEAQ. This CDR3 comprises 15 residues.

This clone was counted a single time. The rearrangement joins TRBV18 to TRBJ2-1; 10 bases are a match to TRBD2. Per germline, CDR1 KGHSH and CDR2 LQKENI. The V gene end was trimmed by 0 bases and the J gene end by 8 bases; junction bases not matched to a gene: 7. This CDR3 is 16 amino acids long. The CDR3 is CASSPPSAGGGHEQFF. CDR3 coding DNA: TGTGCCAGCTCACCACCCTCAGCGGGAGGGGGTCATGAGCAGTTCTTC.

The chain employs TRBV9 and TRBJ1-1, with 10 bases fitting TRBD1. V dropped 0 bases and J dropped 4; count of bases not matched to a gene: 6. The V gene's germline CDR1 is SGDLS and CDR2 YYNGEE. The CDR3 covers 16 residues. The CDR3 coding sequence is TGTGCCAGCAGCGTAGGGGCCGGGACAGGGGCCACTGAAGCTTTCTTT. It translates to CASSVGAGTGATEAFF.

The chain carries TRBV19 and TRBJ2-1; TRBD2 aligns across 9 bases. In germline, CDR1 is LNHDA, CDR2 SQIVND (reference sequence). The J segment lost 0 bases and the V segment lost 0 bases, leaving 3 bases of the junction unmatched. This CDR3 region has 17 residues. Here the CDR3 reads CASSIEATSGSYNEQFF. The CDR3 DNA sequence: TGTGCCAGTAGTATAGAGGCGACTAGCGGCTCCTACAATGAGCAGTTCTTC.

The V gene is TRBV6-1, the J gene TRBJ1-1; possibly TRBD1 for D (5 bases). Deletions cut 2 bases from V and 0 bases from J, with 10 bases between. The germline V gene has CDR1 MNHNS and CDR2 SASEGT. The CDR3 consists of 15 residues. CDR3 loop: CASSEYGGVNTEAFF. In nucleotides, the CDR3 is TGTGCCAGCAGTGAATATGGAGGGGTGAACACTGAAGCTTTCTTT.

This rearrangement joins TRBV2 to TRBJ2-4, with TRBD1 as a possible D gene (5 bases). The V end was cut by 6 bases, the J end by 2 bases, with 14 bases between. Looked up from germline, CDR1 is SNHLY and CDR2 is FYNNEI. CDR3 size: 15 residues. The CDR3 DNA is TGTGCCAGCAGACTCCAGGGTTTGACCAAAAACATTCAGTACTTC. Amino acids: CASRLQGLTKNIQYF.

The chain employs TRBV27 and TRBJ2-3; TRBD2 is a possible D gene (5 bases). CDR1 and CDR2 from the germline V gene are MNHEY and SMNVEV (reference sequence). Trimming pared 4 bases from V and 6 bases from J, leaving 14 bases between. This CDR3 comprises 14 residues. CDR3 amino acids: CASSSWTGSDTQYF. CDR3 DNA: TGTGCCAGCAGTTCATGGACGGGGTCGGATACGCAGTATTTT.

This sequence joins TRBV15 and TRBJ1-4; D uncertain. This CDR3 region has 16 residues. Deletions cut 1 base from V and 2 bases from J, with 11 bases between. The germline V gene encodes CDR1 LNHNV and CDR2 YYDKDF (reference sequence). The CDR3 loop reads CATSRGLALTNEKLFF. The DNA of the CDR3 is TGTGCCACCAGCAGAGGACTTGCACTTACTAATGAAAAACTGTTTTTT.

The chain couples TRBV10-3 to TRBJ2-3; 13 nucleotides align to TRBD2. Germline CDR1 ENHRY, CDR2 SYGVKD. The CDR3 length is 15 residues. V shed 4 bases and J 3 bases; nucleotides not matched to a gene: 1. The CDR3 bases are TGTGCCATCAGTGGACTAGCGGGAGGAACAGATACGCAGTATTTT. Encoded protein: CAISGLAGGTDTQYF.